This record covers a single TCR beta chain. This clonotype showed up just a few times. It has no known antigen specificity. The record has no base qualities; no much larger clone is one base away. The library was made by 5' RACE. The run used a NextSeq 500. To correct for sequencing error and PCR bias, the TCR library protocol tagged individual cDNA molecules with unique molecular identifiers. Sequencing covered both TCR alpha and beta chains, and within each sample the abundances of alpha and beta sequences were tightly co-correlated. The study's processing was this. Decombinator V4 was used to perform V gene, J gene and CDR3 annotation of TCR sequences. Expanded TCRs were defined as changing significantly between any two time points under a Poisson model with p below 0.0001. Abundances of TCRs were expressed as counts per million after normalisation to the total number of TCRs sequenced in each sample. MAIT TCRs were defined by TRAV1-2 paired with TRAJ12, TRAJ20 or TRAJ33, and iNKT TCRs by TRAV10 paired with TRAJ18. VDJdb, accessed on 1 November 2021, was searched for TCRs annotated for CMV, EBV and SARS-CoV-2, and TCRs annotated for more than one antigen were excluded. Using fastp trimming at Q25 and MiXCR clonotype assembly, TCRdb reanalyzed the public sequencing data and kept in-frame beta chains. Duplicate CDR3 protein sequences are folded into a single record with the most common DNA and genes. TCRdb's processing, not the authors' own work, is the source of the V and J calls. The sample table lists under 50,000 distinct CDR3 sequences, about 23% of them with a count of one. Under 6% of the sample comes from the top ten.

CDR1 and CDR2 were assigned from the germline V gene (reference sequence) as DFQATT and SNEGSKA. V ends up 3 bases short and J 2 bases short, with an unmatched junction base count of 12. The CDR3, from cysteine to phenylalanine, totals 19 residues. CDR3 DNA is the only sequence kept; it has 57 bases, read in frame from the first base. This was a case-control study nested in a cohort of healthcare workers in London, UK, who had nasopharyngeal swab PCR tests and blood samples taken every week. Healthcare workers were enrolled in the week of the UK lockdown, from 23 to 31 March 2020, and were followed every week for up to roughly 15 weeks. These data come from a study of early T cells in non-severe SARS-CoV-2 infection (dated by TCRdb to the early 2020s). In the study overall: Because TCR sequencing was done on bulk RNA from unsorted whole blood, the alpha and beta chains could not be paired.

The paper as a whole reports these results and caveats: VDJdb matching was skewed toward anti-spike CD8 responses and likely underestimated virus-specific expansions by missing private and CD4 specificities.

This TCR came from an adult who was a healthcare worker with PCR-confirmed SARS-CoV-2 infection or an uninfected control (not recorded which). The material was whole blood, obtained at baseline. The chain is made from TRBV20-1 and TRBJ2-4; the junction holds 14 bases that match TRBD2. The CDR3 corresponds to CSARGGTSGGLLTKNIQYF. The sequenced DNA is TGCAGTGCTAGGGGAGGGACTAGCGGGGGCCTCCTGACCAAAAACATTCAGTACTTC.